This T cell receptor beta chain was retrieved from a study of T cell changes during pregnancy in multiple sclerosis. The repertoire was sequenced with immunoSEQ multiplex PCR; TCRdb's copy has only in-frame clones and lacks some. The sample has around 97,000 clones; about 91% are singletons. The germline V and J ends were trimmed by 8 bases and 1 base, with 14 bases remaining between them. The germline CDR1 and CDR2 sequences are SNHLY and FYNNEI. CDR3 length: 14 amino acids. The chain recombines TRBV2 with TRBJ1-1, with a possible D match to TRBD1 (6 bases). This sequence was found in a female donor with multiple sclerosis, enrolled in a pregnancy study. Source: peripheral blood, taken after pregnancy. The CDR3 loop reads CASDPKQGNTEAFF. The CDR3 DNA reads as TGTGCCAGCGATCCGAAACAGGGGAACACTGAAGCTTTCTTT.